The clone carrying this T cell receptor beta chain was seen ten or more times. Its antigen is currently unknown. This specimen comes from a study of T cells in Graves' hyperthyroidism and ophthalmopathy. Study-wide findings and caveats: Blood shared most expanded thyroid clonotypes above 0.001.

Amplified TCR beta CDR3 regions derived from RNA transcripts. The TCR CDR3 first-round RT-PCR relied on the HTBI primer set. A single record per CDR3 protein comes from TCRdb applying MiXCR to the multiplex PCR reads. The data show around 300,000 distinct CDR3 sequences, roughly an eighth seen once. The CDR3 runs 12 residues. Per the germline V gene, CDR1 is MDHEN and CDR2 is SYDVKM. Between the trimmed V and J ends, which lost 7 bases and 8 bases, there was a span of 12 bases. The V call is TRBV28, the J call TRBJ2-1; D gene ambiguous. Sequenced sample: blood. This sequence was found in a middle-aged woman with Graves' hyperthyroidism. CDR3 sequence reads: CASIQNSYEQFF. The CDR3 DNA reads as TGTGCCAGCATCCAAAATAGCTATGAGCAGTTCTTC.